This TCR beta chain was identified during a study of CD8 T cells in ankylosing spondylitis. MiXCR, run by TCRdb on the 5' RACE reads, gives a single entry per CDR3 protein. The sample shows just over 150,000 distinct CDR3 sequences, about 17% of them seen only once. This clonotype was observed many times. The CDR3 totals 14 residues. Germline V gives CDR1 MNHEY, CDR2 SMNVEV (reference sequence). V lost 2 bases and J lost 6, with 12 bases in between. This TCR came from a male donor with ankylosing spondylitis or in good health (not recorded which). Sequencing was done on a sample of blood, either unsorted or a sorted T cell fraction (not recorded which). V and J are TRBV27 and TRBJ2-3; no clear D gene. The DNA of the CDR3 is TGTGCCAGCAGTTTAGCGGCCCCCCGGGATACGCAGTATTTT. It is translated as CASSLAAPRDTQYF.